The sequence of this TCR beta chain was determined in a study of blood T cells in healthy people across ages. With a J-beta primer mix and a sample-barcoded 5' primer, a second PCR ran roughly 6 to 12 cycles. Every single cDNA molecule received a tag from a template-switch adaptor with 12 random nucleotides. One entry per CDR3 protein, called by TCRdb with MiXCR from the 5' RACE reads. The sample shows about 570,000 distinct CDR3 sequences, roughly 29% of them seen only once. CDR3 length: 17 residues. V was clipped by 3 bases and J by 4 bases, with 22 bases between them. CDR1 and CDR2 from the germline V gene are SGHNT and YYREEE (reference sequence). This clonotype was picked up a small number of times. Isolation recovered at least 7 million PBMCs from every sample.

This chain uses TRBV5-4 with TRBJ2-5, with no clear D. What was sequenced was blood. This receptor was obtained from a woman aged 70 to 79 in good health. CDR3 loop: CASSSTPPGRSAETQYF. The CDR3 DNA sequence: TGTGCCAGCAGCTCTACACCACCCGGACGTAGTGCAGAGACCCAGTACTTC. Variable domain in full (rest from reference TRBV5-4 and TRBJ2-5): ETGVTQSPTHLIKTRGQQVTLRCSSQSGHNTVSWYQQALGQGPQFIFQYYREEENGRGNFPPRFSGLQFPNYSSELNVNALELDDSALYLCASSSTPPGRSAETQYFGPGTRLLVL.